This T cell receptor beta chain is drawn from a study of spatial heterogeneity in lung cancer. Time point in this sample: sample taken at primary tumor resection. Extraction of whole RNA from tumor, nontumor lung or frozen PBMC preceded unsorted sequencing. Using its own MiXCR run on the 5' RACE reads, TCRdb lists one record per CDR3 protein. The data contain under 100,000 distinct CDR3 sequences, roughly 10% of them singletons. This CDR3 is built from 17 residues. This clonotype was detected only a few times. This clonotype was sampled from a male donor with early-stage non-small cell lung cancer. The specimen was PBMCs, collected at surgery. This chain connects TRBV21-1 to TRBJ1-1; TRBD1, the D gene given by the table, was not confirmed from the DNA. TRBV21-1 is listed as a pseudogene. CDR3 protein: CASSNGFRDRERTEAFF. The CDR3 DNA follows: TGTGCCAGCAGCAATGGATTTCGGGACAGGGAGCGAACTGAAGCTTTCTTT.